The entry below gives a single T cell receptor (beta chain) sequence along with its context. The target antigen is unknown. This cohort consisted of healthy bone marrow donors. These data originate in a study of cytomegalovirus exposure and HLA in healthy donors. Study-wide context: Some 200 million T cells yielded more than 90 million unique TCR beta sequences in earlier analysis.

General study findings and limits: Earlier results showed most TCR beta V segments being productive about 87% or about 30% of the time.

The germline V gene encodes CDR1 MDHEN and CDR2 SYDVKM. V shed 5 bases, J shed 11 bases, and the junction held 16 bases outside the gene matches. This CDR3 has 15 residues. It was with 60 Vbeta and 13 Jbeta primers that the PCR ran. Sequencing used immunoSEQ multiplex PCR; TCRdb keeps in-frame clones, though not all of them. The table records fewer than 200,000 clones, about 84% of them present only once. Specimen: PBMCs. This receptor was obtained from a woman in her thirties in good health and CMV-seropositive. The rearrangement links TRBV28 to TRBJ2-5; 8 bases are a match to TRBD2. In DNA, the CDR3 is TGTGCCAGCAGTGCCTCGGGACTAGGATTGGTAGAGCAGTACTTC. Its translation: CASSASGLGLVEQYF.